This paragraph reports one T cell receptor (delta chain). This likely traces to a read error, being one base from a far larger clone. Other DNA sequences in this sample translate to the same CDR3. This sample is drawn from a study of gamma-delta T cells after stem cell transplantation. TCRdb called clones anew from the RT-PCR reads with CATT. This table holds thousands of delta-chain clones, about 1.8% found once. The germline gives CDR1 GEAIGNYY, CDR2 EKD. This CDR3 contains 16 residues. Trimming at V came to 0 bases and at J to 8 bases, leaving 10 bases not matched to a gene. This TCR was recovered from a human donor. It is not recorded whose cells these are; they may come from a transplant donor. V is TRDV2 and J is TRDJ1, with 11 bases fitting TRDD3. Sequenced sample: gamma-delta T cells. CDR3 in amino acids: CACDTLSGGYAWKLIF. CDR3 nucleotide sequence: TGTGCCTGTGACACCTTGAGTGGGGGATACGCGTGGAAACTCATCTTT.